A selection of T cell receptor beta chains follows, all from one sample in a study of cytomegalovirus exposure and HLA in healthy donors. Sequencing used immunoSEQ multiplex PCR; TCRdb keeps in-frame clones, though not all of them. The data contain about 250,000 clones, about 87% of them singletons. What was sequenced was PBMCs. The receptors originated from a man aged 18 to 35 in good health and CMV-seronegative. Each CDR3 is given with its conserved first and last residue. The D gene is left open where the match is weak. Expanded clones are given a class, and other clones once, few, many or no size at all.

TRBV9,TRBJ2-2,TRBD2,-,CASSAGRVTGELFF,TGTGCCAGCAGTGCCGGGAGGGTCACCGGGGAGCTGTTTTTT
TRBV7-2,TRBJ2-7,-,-,CASSLIGVTYYEQYF,TGTGCCAGCAGCCTAATCGGTGTCACTTACTACGAGCAGTACTTC
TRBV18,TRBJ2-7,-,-,CASSRFRDEVHEQYF,TGTGCCAGCTCACGGTTCAGGGATGAGGTCCACGAGCAGTACTTC
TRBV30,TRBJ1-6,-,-,CAWSDRFSLYNSPLHF,TGTGCCTGGAGTGACAGATTTTCGCTCTATAATTCACCCCTCCACTTT
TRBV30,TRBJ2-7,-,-,CAWSVPGQPYEQYF,TGTGCCTGGAGTGTACCAGGGCAACCCTACGAGCAGTACTTC
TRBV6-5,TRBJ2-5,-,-,CAAMYQETQYF,TGTGCCGCGATGTACCAAGAGACCCAGTACTTC
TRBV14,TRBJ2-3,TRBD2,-,CASSIGIPAGGPSDTQYF,TGTGCCAGCAGCATCGGCATCCCAGCGGGGGGGCCATCAGATACGCAGTATTTT
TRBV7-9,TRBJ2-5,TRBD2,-,CASSRYGTNQETQYF,TGTGCCAGCAGTCGCTATGGGACTAATCAAGAGACCCAGTACTTC
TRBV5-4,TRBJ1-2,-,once,CASSLATSQGDYGYTF,TGTGCCAGCAGCTTGGCTACCAGCCAAGGGGACTATGGCTACACCTTC
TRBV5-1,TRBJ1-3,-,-,CASSLVGGSGNTIYF,TGCGCCAGCAGCTTGGTAGGGGGCTCTGGAAACACCATATATTTT
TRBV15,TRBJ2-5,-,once,CATSRGGEWETQYF,TGTGCCACCAGCAGAGGAGGAGAATGGGAGACCCAGTACTTC
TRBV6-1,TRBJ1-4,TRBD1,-,CASSDLDRDEKLFF,TGTGCCAGCAGTGACCTGGACAGGGATGAAAAACTGTTTTTT
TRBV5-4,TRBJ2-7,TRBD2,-,CASSPGLAGGPWEQYF,TGTGCCAGCAGCCCGGGACTAGCGGGAGGGCCGTGGGAGCAGTACTTC
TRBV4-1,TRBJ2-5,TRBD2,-,CASSQDYKGGPDETQYF,TGCGCCAGCAGCCAAGATTACAAGGGAGGGCCCGATGAGACCCAGTACTTC
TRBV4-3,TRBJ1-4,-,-,CASSQDSTGRWEKLFF,TGCGCCAGCAGCCAAGATAGCACAGGCCGATGGGAAAAACTGTTTTTT
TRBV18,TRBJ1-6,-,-,CASSPTGARDSPLHF,TGTGCCAGCTCACCCACTGGGGCCAGGGATTCACCCCTCCACTTT
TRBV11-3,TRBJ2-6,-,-,CASSGTGVGGVNVLTF,TGTGCCAGCAGCGGCACAGGGGTGGGGGGAGTCAACGTCCTGACTTTC
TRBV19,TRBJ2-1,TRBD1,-,CASIPDRGGEQFF,TGTGCCAGTATCCCGGACAGGGGTGGTGAGCAGTTCTTC
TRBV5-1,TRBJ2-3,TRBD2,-,CASSFAAAGGSGDTQYF,TGCGCCAGCAGCTTTGCAGCAGCGGGAGGTTCCGGAGATACGCAGTATTTT
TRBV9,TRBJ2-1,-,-,CASSVDLANNEQFF,TGTGCCAGCAGCGTAGACCTAGCTAACAATGAGCAGTTCTTC
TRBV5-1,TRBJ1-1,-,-,CASRDSFDEAFF,TGCGCCAGCAGGGACAGTTTCGATGAAGCTTTCTTT
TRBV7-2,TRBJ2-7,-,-,CASSTRDGSYEQYF,TGTGCCAGCAGCACGCGGGACGGCTCCTACGAGCAGTACTTC
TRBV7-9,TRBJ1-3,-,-,CASNRETSGNTIYF,TGTGCCAGCAACCGGGAAACCTCTGGAAACACCATATATTTT
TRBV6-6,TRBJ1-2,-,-,CASANEVFYGYTF,TGTGCCAGCGCCAATGAGGTATTCTATGGCTACACCTTC
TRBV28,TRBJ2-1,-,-,CAASRGGKVGEQFF,TGTGCCGCCAGCAGGGGTGGTAAGGTTGGGGAGCAGTTCTTC
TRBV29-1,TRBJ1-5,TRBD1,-,CSYTGGGGNQPQHF,TGCAGCTATACGGGAGGGGGCGGAAATCAGCCCCAGCATTTT
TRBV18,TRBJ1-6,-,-,CASSPKRAGYNSPLHF,TGTGCCAGCTCACCAAAAAGGGCAGGGTATAATTCACCCCTCCACTTT
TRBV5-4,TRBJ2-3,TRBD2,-,CASSLSGGVGDTQYF,TGTGCCAGCAGCTTATCGGGAGGGGTGGGGGATACGCAGTATTTT
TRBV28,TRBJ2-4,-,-,CASSLSQVAKNIQYF,TGTGCCAGCAGTTTATCACAGGTAGCCAAAAACATTCAGTACTTC
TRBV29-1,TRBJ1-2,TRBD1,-,CSVEEAGGGYGYTF,TGCAGCGTTGAAGAAGCAGGGGGCGGCTATGGCTACACCTTC
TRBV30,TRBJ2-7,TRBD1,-,CAWSRQGAYEQYF,TGTGCCTGGAGTCGACAGGGGGCCTACGAGCAGTACTTC
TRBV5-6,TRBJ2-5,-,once,CASSLILETQYF,TGTGCCAGCAGCTTGATTCTAGAGACCCAGTACTTC
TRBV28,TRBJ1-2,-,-,CASSSHNNYGYTF,TGTGCCAGCAGTTCTCACAATAACTATGGCTACACCTTC
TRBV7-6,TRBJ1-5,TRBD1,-,CASSLETGDQPQHF,TGTGCCAGCAGCTTAGAGACAGGGGACCAGCCCCAGCATTTT
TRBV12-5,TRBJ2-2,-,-,CASGLVGEAGELFF,TGTGCTAGTGGTTTGGTTGGGGAGGCCGGGGAGCTGTTTTTT
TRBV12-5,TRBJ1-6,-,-,CASGFPDRILYSYNSPLHF,TGTGCTAGTGGTTTCCCCGACAGGATCCTCTACTCCTATAATTCACCCCTCCACTTT
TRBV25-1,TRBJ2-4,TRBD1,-,CASSEYTKQGGIQYF,TGTGCCAGCAGTGAATATACTAAACAGGGGGGCATTCAGTACTTC
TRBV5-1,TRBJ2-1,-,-,CASSFGDSYNEQFF,TGCGCCAGCAGCTTCGGAGACTCCTACAATGAGCAGTTCTTC
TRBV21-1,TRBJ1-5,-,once,CASFRGFNNQPQHF,TGTGCCAGTTTCAGGGGGTTTAACAATCAGCCCCAGCATTTT
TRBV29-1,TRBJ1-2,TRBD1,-,CSGRSTGANYGYTF,TGCAGCGGCCGCTCGACAGGGGCCAACTATGGCTACACCTTC
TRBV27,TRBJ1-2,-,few,CASSSGLGYGYTF,TGTGCCAGCAGTTCAGGGTTAGGGTATGGCTACACCTTC
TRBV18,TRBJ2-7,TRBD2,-,CASSPWAGTSGETYEQYF,TGTGCCAGCTCACCATGGGCCGGGACTAGCGGAGAGACCTACGAGCAGTACTTC
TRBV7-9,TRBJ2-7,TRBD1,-,CASSLTGVYEQYF,TGTGCCAGCAGTTTGACAGGGGTTTACGAGCAGTACTTC
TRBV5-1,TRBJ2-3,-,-,CASSLSTGMGDTQYF,TGCGCCAGCAGCTTGTCAACGGGGATGGGAGATACGCAGTATTTT